The 25 T cell receptor beta chains listed next were all sequenced from one sample in a study of cytomegalovirus exposure and HLA in healthy donors (dated by TCRdb to about 2017). The method behind the library was the immunoSEQ multiplex PCR assay. The multiplex PCR relied on a mix of 60 forward primers for TCR Vbeta segments and 13 reverse primers for TCR Jbeta segments. TCRdb re-hosts the immuneACCESS table, in-frame sequences only. Its copies lack some clones; in the studies checked, an unresolved V gene accounts for under half of them, and the cause for the rest is not known. Counted in this sample were tens of thousands of clones; roughly 70% of them appeared once. 12% of the sample comes from the top ten. Sequences were obtained from PBMCs. These receptors were obtained from a woman aged 40 to 50 in good health and CMV-seropositive.

This chain links TRBV29-1 with TRBJ1-2; the D gene is possibly TRBD1 (5 bases). Trimming took off 4 bases at V and 4 bases at J, with 10 bases between the two ends. This CDR3 has 12 amino acids. Germline V CDR1 and CDR2: SQVTM, ANQGSEA. The CDR3 spells CSVGGLSYGYTF. In DNA form, the CDR3 reads TGCAGCGTTGGGGGCTTAAGCTATGGCTACACCTTC.

This chain links TRBV10-3 with TRBJ1-2; 8 bases are shared with TRBD1. Germline V gives CDR1 ENHRY, CDR2 SYGVKD. The CDR3 totals 17 residues. V was clipped by 3 bases and J by 0 bases; unmatched bases: 9. Here the CDR3 DNA reads TGTGCCATCAGTGACCGACAGGGGTTTGTCGCTAACTATGGCTACACCTTC. This sequence encodes CAISDRQGFVANYGYTF.

This sequence joins TRBV10-3 and TRBJ1-2, with D maybe TRBD1 (5 bases). Germline loops: CDR1 ENHRY, CDR2 SYGVKD. The CDR3 covers 15 residues. The germline V and J ends were trimmed by 4 bases and 4 bases, with 16 bases remaining between them. The CDR3 region is CAISASGRGVYGYTF. The CDR3 DNA is TGTGCCATCAGTGCCAGCGGGAGAGGGGTCTATGGCTACACCTTC.

This clone has more than one count but fewer than ten. The chain has TRBV2 and TRBJ2-7, with D possibly being TRBD2 (7 bases). CDR3 length: 16 amino acids. CDR1 SNHLY and CDR2 FYNNEI come from the germline V gene. The germline V and J ends were trimmed by 3 bases and 2 bases, with 17 bases remaining between them. The CDR3 bases are TGTGCCAGCAGTGAGGACTCCGGGGGGCGGACCTACGAGCAGTACTTC. Amino acids: CASSEDSGGRTYEQYF.

The rearrangement links TRBV10-1 to TRBJ1-1, with D possibly being TRBD1 (6 bases). Trimming took 0 bases from V and 6 from J, leaving 11 bases between them. This CDR3 is 14 amino acids long. Germline loops: CDR1 WNHNN, CDR2 SYGVQD (reference sequence). The DNA of the CDR3 is TGCGCCAGCAGTGAGTCAACAGGGAGGGCTGAAGCTTTCTTT. It translates to CASSESTGRAEAFF.

The J gene is TRBJ2-1, the V gene TRBV29-1, with 9 positions matching TRBD2. With V trimmed by 0 bases and J by 1 base, 4 bases remained unmatched. The germline V gene encodes CDR1 SQVTM and CDR2 ANQGSEA. This CDR3 is built from 16 residues. Here the CDR3 DNA reads TGCAGCGTTGAAGATCGCGGGGGGGAGTCCTACAATGAGCAGTTCTTC. This sequence encodes CSVEDRGGESYNEQFF.

V and J are TRBV5-1 and TRBJ1-5, with D perhaps TRBD1 (6 bases). The CDR3 is 15 residues long. V dropped 0 bases and J dropped 4 bases, with 11 bases sitting between them. Looked up from germline, CDR1 is SGHRS and CDR2 is YFSETQ. The CDR3 protein is CASSLAGATNQPQHF. For the CDR3, the DNA is TGCGCCAGCAGCTTGGCAGGGGCGACGAATCAGCCCCAGCATTTT.

This clone occurred a few times. This rearrangement joins TRBV5-6 to TRBJ1-1, with no clear D. The CDR3 is 14 residues long. V dropped 0 bases and J dropped 4 bases, with 10 bases sitting between them. CDR1 and CDR2 from the germline V gene are SGHDT and YYEEEE. The CDR3 sequence is CASSLVHAGTEAFF. In DNA form, the CDR3 reads TGTGCCAGCAGCTTGGTCCACGCGGGCACTGAAGCTTTCTTT.

The rearrangement uses TRBV29-1 and TRBJ2-5; D ambiguous. Trimming left V 4 bases short and J 1 base short, with 13 bases between. Germline CDR1 and CDR2: SQVTM and ANQGSEA. The CDR3 has 14 residues. CDR3 in DNA: TGCAGCGTTGGCTCAGGTAACATCCAAGAGACCCAGTACTTC. This encodes CSVGSGNIQETQYF. Combining the CDR3 with reference TRBV29-1 and TRBJ2-5 gives the whole variable domain SAVISQKPSRDICQRGTSLTIQCQVDSQVTMMFWYRQQPGQSLTLIATANQGSEATYESGFVIDKFPISRPNLTFSTLTVSNMSPEDSSIYLCSVGSGNIQETQYFGPGTRLLVL.

The rearrangement links TRBV7-9 to TRBJ2-1; 7 bases match TRBD1. The CDR3 spans 15 residues. Germline CDR1 SEHNR, CDR2 FQNEAQ (reference sequence). Losses at the gene ends were 6 bases for V and 8 bases for J; bases not matched to a gene: 13. Written as DNA, the CDR3 is TGTGCCAGCAGTATAGGGGACAGCGCGAACCATGAGCAGTTCTTC. Its protein product is CASSIGDSANHEQFF.

The CDR3 is CASSFTLEGVYGYTF. The CDR3 DNA follows: TGTGCCAGCAGCTTCACGCTCGAGGGGGTTTATGGCTACACCTTC. The chain combines TRBV11-2 with TRBJ1-2; D possibly corresponds to TRBD1 (6 bases). Germline V gene lookup returns CDR1 SGHAT and CDR2 FQNNGV. With 3 bases removed from V and 5 bases from J, the gap between germline ends came to 16 bases. The CDR3 covers 15 residues.

The chain links TRBV9 to TRBJ1-1, with D unclear. Trimming pared 3 bases from V and 10 bases from J, leaving 16 bases between. CDR1 SGDLS and CDR2 YYNGEE come from the germline V gene. The length of the CDR3 is 13 residues. The CDR3 loop is CASSGAAGDSAFF. CDR3 in DNA: TGTGCCAGCAGCGGGGCGGCCGGGGATTCAGCTTTCTTT.

This clone has only a few counts. The chain couples TRBV7-3 to TRBJ1-1, with a tentative D call TRBD1 (5 bases). The CDR3 length is 13 residues. Per germline, CDR1 SGHTA and CDR2 FQGTGA. With 5 bases removed from V and 12 bases from J, the gap between germline ends came to 19 bases. The CDR3 loop is CASSPIPQGETFF. DNA of the CDR3: TGTGCCAGCAGCCCGATCCCCCAGGGTGAGACTTTCTTT.

In this sample, this clone turned up once. V and J are TRBV25-1 and TRBJ1-4; D unclear. V lost 0 bases and J 7 bases, leaving 12 bases between the germline ends. The V gene's germline CDR1 is MGHDK and CDR2 SYGVNS. The CDR3 sequence is 15 residues long. DNA of the CDR3: TGTGCCAGCAGTGAATATCCGAGGGAGAGTGAAAAACTGTTTTTT. This encodes CASSEYPRESEKLFF.

This clone was counted only a few times. The chain recombines TRBV30 with TRBJ2-5; D gene unclear. Germline CDR1 reads GTSNPN; CDR2 reads SVGIG (reference sequence). The CDR3 length is 11 residues. V was trimmed by 4 bases and J by 1 base, leaving 4 bases between them. CDR3 sequence reads: CAWNFQETQYF. The CDR3 coding sequence is TGTGCCTGGAACTTCCAAGAGACCCAGTACTTC. Variable domain in full (rest from reference TRBV30 and TRBJ2-5): SQTIHQWPATLVQPVGSPLSLECTVEGTSNPNLYWYRQAAGRGLQLLFYSVGIGQISSEVPQNLSASRPQDRQFILSSKKLLLSDSGFYLCAWNFQETQYFGPGTRLLVL.

The chain combines TRBV27 with TRBJ1-2, with D possibly matching TRBD1 (6 bases). This CDR3 comprises 14 residues. The V end lost 2 bases, the J end lost 2 bases, and 9 bases lay between the germline ends. CDR1 and CDR2 from the germline V gene are MNHEY and SMNVEV (reference sequence). Here the CDR3 reads CASSLRQGNYGYTF. The CDR3 nucleotides read TGTGCCAGCAGTTTAAGGCAGGGGAACTATGGCTACACCTTC.

This clone was recorded once. The chain employs TRBV7-6 and TRBJ2-1; a possible D gene is TRBD2 (6 bases). Trimming took 6 bases from V and 9 from J, leaving 9 bases between them. This CDR3 has 11 residues. Germline V gives CDR1 SGHVS, CDR2 FNYEAQ. In DNA, the CDR3 is TGTGCCAGCAGGGAGGGGTCTGAGCAGTTCTTC. It codes for CASREGSEQFF.

The V call is TRBV19, the J call TRBJ1-1; D is perhaps TRBD1 (5 bases). The CDR3 covers 13 residues. CDR1 is LNHDA, CDR2 SQIVND, per germline (reference sequence). The V end lost 5 bases, the J end lost 4 bases, and 11 bases lay between the germline ends. The CDR3 region has the DNA TGTGCCAGTAGTCGGGGGAGGGGCACTGAAGCTTTCTTT. Amino acids: CASSRGRGTEAFF.

This clone was counted once. V gene TRBV5-1 combines with J gene TRBJ2-5; TRBD1 matches 9 bases. Germline V gene data show CDR1 as SGHRS and CDR2 as YFSETQ. V trimming: 4 bases; J trimming: 5 bases; junction bases outside the gene matches: 9. The CDR3 covers 15 residues. CDR3 DNA: TGCGCCAGCAGCGCGGCAGGACAGGGGATCGAGACCCAGTACTTC. Its translation is CASSAAGQGIETQYF.

The rearrangement joins TRBV19 to TRBJ1-1; the D is unclear. CDR1 is LNHDA, CDR2 SQIVND, per germline (reference sequence). There are 13 residues in the CDR3. Trimming shortened V by 4 bases and J by 2 bases, and 8 bases separated the two germline ends. The CDR3 here is CASSSGHNTEAFF. The CDR3, as DNA: TGTGCCAGTAGTAGCGGCCATAACACTGAAGCTTTCTTT.

This chain links TRBV7-9 with TRBJ2-3, with D tentatively TRBD1 (6 bases). Trimming removed 5 bases from V and 3 bases from J, with 15 bases in between. The CDR3 contains 15 residues. Germline CDR1 is SEHNR and CDR2 is FQNEAQ (reference sequence). The CDR3 loop reads CASSGTGWGTDTQYF. The CDR3 DNA reads as TGTGCCAGCAGCGGAACAGGGTGGGGTACAGATACGCAGTATTTT.

The J gene is TRBJ1-3, the V gene TRBV11-2; D gene uncertain. This CDR3 spans 14 amino acids. The germline gives CDR1 SGHAT, CDR2 FQNNGV. V shed 4 bases and J shed 7 bases, with 14 bases lying between them. CDR3 nucleotides: TGTGCCAGCAGCTCCCAAACCGTAGTGAACACCATATATTTT. This translates into CASSSQTVVNTIYF.

This clone has just one count. One end of the junction fails to match germline, which may point to a read error. The V gene is TRBV7-9, the J gene TRBJ1-1; tentative D call: TRBD1 (5 bases). Looked up from germline, CDR1 is SEHNR and CDR2 is FQNEAQ (reference sequence). The CDR3 has 14 residues. CDR3 residues: CSSSPGGVNTEAFF. Here the CDR3 DNA reads TGTTCCAGCAGCCCCGGGGGGGTGAACACTGAAGCTTTCTTT.

This chain links TRBV10-3 with TRBJ2-7; TRBD1 matches at 7 bases. CDR3 size: 14 residues. In germline, CDR1 is ENHRY, CDR2 SYGVKD. J gave up 4 bases and V 0 bases, and 3 bases lay outside the gene matches. CDR3 sequence (DNA): TGTGCCATCAGTGAGTCAGACAGGGCGTACGAGCAGTACTTC. Amino acids: CAISESDRAYEQYF.

This clone has a handful of counts. The V gene is TRBV5-1, the J gene TRBJ2-1; tentative D call: TRBD2 (5 bases). Looked up from germline, CDR1 is SGHRS and CDR2 is YFSETQ. The V end was cut by 5 bases, the J end by 8 bases, with 8 bases between. This CDR3 contains 11 residues. CDR3 sequence: CASSERDEQFF. DNA for the CDR3: TGCGCCAGCAGTGAGAGGGATGAGCAGTTCTTC.